This TCR beta chain was identified during a study of tumor-infiltrating lymphocytes in primary liver carcinoma. Looking at the study overall: These patients were men and women whose ages were 30 to 69 years.

In addition to blood RNA drawn from unsorted whole blood, germline DNA was extracted. The template, roughly 0.45 ug total RNA, yielded TCR beta cDNA made with a constant-region primer. Generation of the TCR beta libraries relied on three nested multiplex PCR rounds using slightly modified ARM-PCR. TCRdb re-derived calls from the multiplex PCR reads in MiXCR, one entry per CDR3 protein. Of approximately 340,000 distinct CDR3 sequences in the sample, about 61% were seen once. Turning to this clonotype: A much larger clone lies a single base off, so this may be a read error. The conserved phenylalanine or tryptophan normally closing the CDR3 is absent here, so this likely arose from a read error.

The source is a man aged 35 to 55 with primary liver carcinoma and hepatitis B virus infection. Sequencing used peripheral blood.

The CDR3 nucleotides read TGTGCCAGTGGGGCGGGGGAAAGCTCCTACAATGAGCAGTTCCTC. Translation gives CASGAGESSYNEQFL. The chain recombines TRBV12-3 or TRBV12-4 with TRBJ2-1, with TRBD2 matching over 7 bases. CDR3 length: 15 amino acids. The trim removed 9 bases at V and 0 bases at J, leaving 8 bases unmatched.